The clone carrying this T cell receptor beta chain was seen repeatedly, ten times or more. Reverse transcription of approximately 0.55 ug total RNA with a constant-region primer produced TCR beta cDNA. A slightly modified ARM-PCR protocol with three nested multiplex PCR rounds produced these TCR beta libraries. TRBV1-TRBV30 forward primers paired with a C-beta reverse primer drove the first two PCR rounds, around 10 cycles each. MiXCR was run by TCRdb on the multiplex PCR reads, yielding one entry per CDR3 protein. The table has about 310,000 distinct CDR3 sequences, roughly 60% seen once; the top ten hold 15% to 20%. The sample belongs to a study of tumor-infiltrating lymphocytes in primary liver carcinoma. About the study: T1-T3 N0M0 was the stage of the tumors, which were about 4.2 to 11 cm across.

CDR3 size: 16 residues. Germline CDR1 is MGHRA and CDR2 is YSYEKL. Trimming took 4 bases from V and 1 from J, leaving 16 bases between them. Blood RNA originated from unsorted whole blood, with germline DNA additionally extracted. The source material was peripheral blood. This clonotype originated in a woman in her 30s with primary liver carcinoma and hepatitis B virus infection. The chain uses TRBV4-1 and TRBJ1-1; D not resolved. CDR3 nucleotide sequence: TGCGCCAGCAGCCCCCCCCACGGCACAACGAACACTGAAGCTTTCTTT. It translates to CASSPPHGTTNTEAFF.